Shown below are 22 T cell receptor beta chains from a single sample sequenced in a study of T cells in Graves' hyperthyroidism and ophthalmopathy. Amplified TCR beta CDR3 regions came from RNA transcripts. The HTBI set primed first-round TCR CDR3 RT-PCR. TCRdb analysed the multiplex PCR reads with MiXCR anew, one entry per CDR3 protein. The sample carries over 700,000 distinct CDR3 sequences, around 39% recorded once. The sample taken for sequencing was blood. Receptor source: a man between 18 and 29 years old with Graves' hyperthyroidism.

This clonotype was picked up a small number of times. The CDR3, as DNA: TGCGCCAGCAGCCAAGAGAGACTAGCGTATAACGAGCAGTACTTC. The encoded protein is CASSQERLAYNEQYF. The rearrangement links TRBV4-1 to TRBJ2-7, with 8 bases aligning to TRBD2. Germline lookup yields CDR1 MGHRA and CDR2 YSYEKL. There are 15 residues in the CDR3. V shed 0 bases, J shed 5 bases, and the junction held 6 bases outside the gene matches.

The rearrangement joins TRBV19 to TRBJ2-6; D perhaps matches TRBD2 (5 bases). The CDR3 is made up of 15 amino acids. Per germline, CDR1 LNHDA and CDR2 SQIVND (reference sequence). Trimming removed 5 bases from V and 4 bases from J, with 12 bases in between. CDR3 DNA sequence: TGTGCCAGTAGTCCCATCTCGGGGGGGGCCAACGTCCTGACTTTC. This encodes CASSPISGGANVLTF.

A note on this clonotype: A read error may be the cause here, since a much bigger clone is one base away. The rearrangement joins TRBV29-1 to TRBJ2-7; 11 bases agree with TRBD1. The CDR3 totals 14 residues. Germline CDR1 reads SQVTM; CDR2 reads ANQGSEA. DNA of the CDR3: TGCAGCGTTGAGGACCGGGACAGGGGGTTAGAGCAGTGCTTC. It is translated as CSVEDRDRGLEQCF.

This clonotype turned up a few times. DNA for the CDR3: TGTGCCAGCAGAGCAGGACAGGGGATGGACACTGAAGCTTTCTTT. The encoded protein is CASRAGQGMDTEAFF. The chain combines TRBV7-9 with TRBJ1-1; 9 positions match TRBD1. V shed 6 bases, J shed 3 bases, and the junction held 8 bases outside the gene matches. The CDR3 loop spans 15 amino acids. Germline assignment: CDR1 SEHNR and CDR2 FQNEAQ (reference sequence).

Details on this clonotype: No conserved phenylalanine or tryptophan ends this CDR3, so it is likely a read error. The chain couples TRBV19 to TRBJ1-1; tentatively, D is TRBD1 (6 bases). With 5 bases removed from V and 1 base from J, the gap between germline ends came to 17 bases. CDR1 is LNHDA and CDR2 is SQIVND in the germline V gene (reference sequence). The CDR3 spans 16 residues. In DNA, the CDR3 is TGTGCCAGTAGTCCCCCCCACAGGGCCGGGAACACTGAAGCTTTCTTA. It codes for CASSPPHRAGNTEAFL.

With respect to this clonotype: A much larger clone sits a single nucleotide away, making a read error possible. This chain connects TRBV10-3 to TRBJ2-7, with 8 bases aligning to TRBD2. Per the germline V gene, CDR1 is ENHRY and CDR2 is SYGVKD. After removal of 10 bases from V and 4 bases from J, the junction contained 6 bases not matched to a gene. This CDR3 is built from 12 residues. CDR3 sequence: CANIQREYEQYF. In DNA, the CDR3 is TGTGCCAACATCCAGCGGGAGTACGAGCAGTACTTC.

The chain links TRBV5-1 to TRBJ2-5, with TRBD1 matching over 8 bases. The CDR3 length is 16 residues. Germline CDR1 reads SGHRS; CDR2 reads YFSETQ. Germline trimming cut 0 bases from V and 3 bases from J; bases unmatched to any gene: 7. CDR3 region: CASSLVAGGSEETQYF. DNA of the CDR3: TGCGCCAGCAGCTTGGTGGCAGGGGGCAGCGAAGAGACCCAGTACTTC.

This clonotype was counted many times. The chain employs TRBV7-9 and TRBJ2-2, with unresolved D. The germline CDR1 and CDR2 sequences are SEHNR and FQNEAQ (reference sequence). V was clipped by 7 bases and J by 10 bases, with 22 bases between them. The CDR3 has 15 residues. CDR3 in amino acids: CASNCLDGCMEELFF. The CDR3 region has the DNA TGTGCCAGCAACTGCCTCGACGGGTGTATGGAGGAGCTGTTTTTT.

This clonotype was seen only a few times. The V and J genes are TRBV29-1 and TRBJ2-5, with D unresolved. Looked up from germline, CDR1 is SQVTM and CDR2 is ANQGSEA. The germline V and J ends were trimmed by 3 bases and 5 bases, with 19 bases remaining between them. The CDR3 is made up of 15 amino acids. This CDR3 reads CSVDPDPEGWETQYF. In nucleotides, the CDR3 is TGCAGCGTTGACCCCGACCCGGAAGGGTGGGAGACCCAGTACTTC.

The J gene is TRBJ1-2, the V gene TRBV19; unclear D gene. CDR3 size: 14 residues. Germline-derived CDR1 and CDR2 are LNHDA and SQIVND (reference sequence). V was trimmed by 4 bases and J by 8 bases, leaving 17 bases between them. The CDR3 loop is CASSTSGFVSGYTF. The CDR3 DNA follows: TGTGCCAGTAGTACTTCTGGGTTCGTGAGCGGCTACACCTTC.

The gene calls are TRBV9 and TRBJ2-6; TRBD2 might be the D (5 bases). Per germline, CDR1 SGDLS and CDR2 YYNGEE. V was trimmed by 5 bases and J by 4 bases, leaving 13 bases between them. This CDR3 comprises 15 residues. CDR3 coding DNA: TGTGCCAGCAGAGCGGAGGTGTCAGGGGCCAACGTCCTGACTTTC. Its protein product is CASRAEVSGANVLTF. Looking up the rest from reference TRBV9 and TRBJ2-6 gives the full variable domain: DSGVTQTPKHLITATGQRVTLRCSPRSGDLSVYWYQQSLDQGLQFLIQYYNGEERAKGNILERFSAQQFPDLHSELNLSSLELGDSALYFCASRAEVSGANVLTFGAGSRLTVL.

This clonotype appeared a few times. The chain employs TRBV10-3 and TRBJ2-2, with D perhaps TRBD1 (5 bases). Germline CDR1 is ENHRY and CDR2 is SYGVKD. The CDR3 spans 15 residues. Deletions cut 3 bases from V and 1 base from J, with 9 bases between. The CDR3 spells CAISDLQENTGELFF. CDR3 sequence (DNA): TGTGCCATCAGTGACCTACAGGAGAACACCGGGGAGCTGTTTTTT.

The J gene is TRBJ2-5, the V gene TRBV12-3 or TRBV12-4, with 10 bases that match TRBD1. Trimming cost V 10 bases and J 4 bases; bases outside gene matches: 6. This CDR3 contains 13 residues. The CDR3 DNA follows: TGTGCCACCGCCCGGGACAGGGGAGAGACCCAGTACTTC. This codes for CATARDRGETQYF.

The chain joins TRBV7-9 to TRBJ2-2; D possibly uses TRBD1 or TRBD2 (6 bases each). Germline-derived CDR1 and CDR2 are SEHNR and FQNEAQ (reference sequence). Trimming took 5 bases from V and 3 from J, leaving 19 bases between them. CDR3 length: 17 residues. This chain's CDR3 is CASSLPLGGADTGELFF. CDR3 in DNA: TGTGCCAGCAGCCTCCCCTTGGGGGGCGCGGACACCGGGGAGCTGTTTTTT. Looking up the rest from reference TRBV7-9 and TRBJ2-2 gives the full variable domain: DTGVSQNPRHKITKRGQNVTFRCDPISEHNRLYWYRQTLGQGPEFLTYFQNEAQLEKSRLLSDRFSAERPKGSFSTLEIQRTEQGDSAMYLCASSLPLGGADTGELFFGEGSRLTVL.

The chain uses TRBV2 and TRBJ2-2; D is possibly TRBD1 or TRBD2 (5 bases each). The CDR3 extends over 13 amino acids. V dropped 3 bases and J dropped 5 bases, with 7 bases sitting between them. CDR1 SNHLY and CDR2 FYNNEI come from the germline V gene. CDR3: CASSEGETGELFF. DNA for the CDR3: TGTGCCAGCAGTGAGGGGGAGACCGGGGAGCTGTTTTTT. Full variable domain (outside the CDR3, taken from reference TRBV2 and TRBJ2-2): EPEVTQTPSHQVTQMGQEVILRCVPISNHLYFYWYRQILGQKVEFLVSFYNNEISEKSEIFDDQFSVERPDGSNFTLKIRSTKLEDSAMYFCASSEGETGELFFGEGSRLTVL.

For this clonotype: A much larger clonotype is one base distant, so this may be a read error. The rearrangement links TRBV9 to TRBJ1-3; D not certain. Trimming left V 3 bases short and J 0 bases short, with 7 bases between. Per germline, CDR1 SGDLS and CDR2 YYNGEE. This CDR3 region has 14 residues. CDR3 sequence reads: CASSEAVSGNTIYF. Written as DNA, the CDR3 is TGTGCCAGCAGCGAGGCGGTCTCTGGAAACACCATATATTTT.

DNA for the CDR3: TGTGCCAGCAGTTCTGGAGGGAGTCATACTAATGAAAAACTGTTTTTT. Translation gives CASSSGGSHTNEKLFF. The chain recombines TRBV25-1 with TRBJ1-4; no firm D call. CDR3 length equals 16 residues. Trimming took 5 bases from V and 2 from J, leaving 15 bases between them. Germline assignment: CDR1 MGHDK and CDR2 SYGVNS.

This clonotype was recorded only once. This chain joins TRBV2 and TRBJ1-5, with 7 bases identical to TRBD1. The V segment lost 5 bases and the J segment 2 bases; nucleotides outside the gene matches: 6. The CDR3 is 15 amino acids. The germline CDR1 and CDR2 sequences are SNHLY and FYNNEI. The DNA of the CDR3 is TGTGCCAGCAGTCGAGGACAGGATGGCAATCAGCCCCAGCATTTT. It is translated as CASSRGQDGNQPQHF.

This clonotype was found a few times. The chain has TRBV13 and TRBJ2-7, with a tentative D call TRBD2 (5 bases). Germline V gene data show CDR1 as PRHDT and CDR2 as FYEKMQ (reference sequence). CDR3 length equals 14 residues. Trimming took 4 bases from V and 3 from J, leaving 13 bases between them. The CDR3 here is CASSSGVVNYEQYF. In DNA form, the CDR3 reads TGTGCCAGCAGCTCCGGGGTGGTTAACTACGAGCAGTACTTC.

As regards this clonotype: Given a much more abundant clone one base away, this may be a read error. The CDR3: CASSLGQGNWGYTF. In DNA, the CDR3 is TGTGCCAGCAGTTTGGGACAGGGGAATTGGGGCTACACCTTC. The chain carries TRBV7-8 and TRBJ1-2, with 10 bases matching TRBD1. Germline CDR1 and CDR2: SGHVS and FQNEAQ. The junction had 9 bases not matched to a gene; V was cut back by 6 bases and J by 8 bases. The CDR3 contains 14 residues.

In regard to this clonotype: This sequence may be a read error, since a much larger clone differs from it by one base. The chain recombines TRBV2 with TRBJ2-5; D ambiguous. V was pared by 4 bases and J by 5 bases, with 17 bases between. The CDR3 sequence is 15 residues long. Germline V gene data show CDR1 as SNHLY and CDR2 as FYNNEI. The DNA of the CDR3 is TGTGCCAGCAGTGTTGGACGGGCATGGGTGGAGACCCAGTACTTC. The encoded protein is CASSVGRAWVETQYF. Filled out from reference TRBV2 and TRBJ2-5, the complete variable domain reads EPEVTQTPSHQVTQMGQEVILRCVPISNHLYFYWYRQILGQKVEFLVSFYNNEISEKSEIFDDQFSVERPDGSNFTLKIRSTKLEDSAMYFCASSVGRAWVETQYFGPGTRLLVL.

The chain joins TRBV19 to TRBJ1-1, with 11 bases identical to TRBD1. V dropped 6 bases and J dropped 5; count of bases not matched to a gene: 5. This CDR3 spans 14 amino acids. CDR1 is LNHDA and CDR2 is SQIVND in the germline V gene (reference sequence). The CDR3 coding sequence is TGTGCCAGTAGCATGGACAGGGGGCGAACTGAAGCTTTCTTT. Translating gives CASSMDRGRTEAFF.